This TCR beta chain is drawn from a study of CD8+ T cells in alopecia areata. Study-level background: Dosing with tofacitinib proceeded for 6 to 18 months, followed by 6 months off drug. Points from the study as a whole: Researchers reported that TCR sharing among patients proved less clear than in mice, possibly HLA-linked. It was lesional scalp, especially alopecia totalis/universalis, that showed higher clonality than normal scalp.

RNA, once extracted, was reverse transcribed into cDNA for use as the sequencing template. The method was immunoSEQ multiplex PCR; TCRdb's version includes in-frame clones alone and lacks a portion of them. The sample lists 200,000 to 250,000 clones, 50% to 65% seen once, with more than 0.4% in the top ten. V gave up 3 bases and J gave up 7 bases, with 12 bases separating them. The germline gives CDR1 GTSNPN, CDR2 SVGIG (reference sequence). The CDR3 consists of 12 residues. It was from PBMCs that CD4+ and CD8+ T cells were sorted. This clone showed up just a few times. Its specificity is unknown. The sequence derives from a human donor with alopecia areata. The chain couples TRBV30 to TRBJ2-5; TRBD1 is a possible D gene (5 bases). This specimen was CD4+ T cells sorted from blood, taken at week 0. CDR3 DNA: TGTGCCTGGAGGGGGCCCCAGGGGACCCAGTACTTC. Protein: CAWRGPQGTQYF.